These T cell receptor beta chains were read from a single sample in a study of yellow fever vaccine responses in identical twins. TCRdb called the RT-PCR reads again in MiXCR, with one record for every CDR3 protein. This sample has approximately 1,000 distinct CDR3 sequences, with under 90% found just once. The material sequenced was T cells from blood (PBMCs), unsorted or a sorted subset (not recorded which), taken before or after yellow fever vaccination (not recorded which). Receptor source: a woman between 18 and 29 years old who received the yellow fever vaccine. Both conserved end residues are part of each CDR3. The D gene is left open where the match is weak. Clone size appears in some rows only: once, few, many, or a class for an expanded clone.

CDR3 DNA: TGTGCCAGCAGCCAAGCTGGGACCGGGACTAGCAAAAACATTCAGTACTTC
CDR3 protein: CASSQAGTGTSKNIQYF
clone size: .
D gene: TRBD2
V gene: TRBV3-1
J gene: TRBJ2-4

CDR3 DNA: TGTGCCAGCAGTGCGGGGACAGGCCACGGGGAGCTGTTTTTT
CDR3 protein: CASSAGTGHGELFF
clone size: .
D gene: TRBD1
V gene: TRBV27
J gene: TRBJ2-2

CDR3 DNA: TGTGCCAGCAGCTTAGAAGCGGGAGTGAATTTTAGAGAGACCCAGTACTTC
CDR3 protein: CASSLEAGVNFRETQYF
clone size: .
D gene: TRBD2
V gene: TRBV7-6
J gene: TRBJ2-5

CDR3 DNA: TGCAGTGCCCCAGGGACTGTCTCCTACGAGCAGTACTTC
CDR3 protein: CSAPGTVSYEQYF
clone size: .
D gene: .
V gene: TRBV20-1
J gene: TRBJ2-7

CDR3 DNA: TGCGCCAGCAGCCAAGAGGGTCATGCCAATGAGCAGTTCTTC
CDR3 protein: CASSQEGHANEQFF
clone size: .
D gene: .
V gene: TRBV4-1
J gene: TRBJ2-1

CDR3 DNA: TGTGCCAGCTCACAGGGTGGTTTCTACGAGCAGTACTTC
CDR3 protein: CASSQGGFYEQYF
clone size: .
D gene: .
V gene: TRBV18
J gene: TRBJ2-7

CDR3 DNA: TGTGCCAGCAGGACAGCGGGCAGTCAAGTCTACGAGCAGTACTTC
CDR3 protein: CASRTAGSQVYEQYF
clone size: .
D gene: .
V gene: TRBV2
J gene: TRBJ2-7

CDR3 DNA: TGTGCCAGCAGCCTCGGGACAGTTGAGACCGGGGAGCTGTTTTTT
CDR3 protein: CASSLGTVETGELFF
clone size: .
D gene: TRBD1
V gene: TRBV11-3
J gene: TRBJ2-2

CDR3 DNA: TGCAGCGTTGAAGATCTCGGGCACGCCAATGAGCAGTTCTTC
CDR3 protein: CSVEDLGHANEQFF
clone size: .
D gene: .
V gene: TRBV29-1
J gene: TRBJ2-1

CDR3 DNA: TGTGCCAGCACCAAACTTCTTCCACGGTTCAATGAGCAGTTCTTC
CDR3 protein: CASTKLLPRFNEQFF
clone size: .
D gene: .
V gene: TRBV6-1
J gene: TRBJ2-1

CDR3 DNA: TGTGCCAGCAGCTTAGGAACAGGGACGGATACGCAGTATTTT
CDR3 protein: CASSLGTGTDTQYF
clone size: .
D gene: .
V gene: TRBV11-3
J gene: TRBJ2-3

CDR3 DNA: TGTGCCAGCAGTTACTCGTTAGGGTATGAAGCTTTCTTT
CDR3 protein: CASSYSLGYEAFF
clone size: .
D gene: .
V gene: TRBV6-2/TRBV6-3
J gene: TRBJ1-1

CDR3 DNA: TGTGCCACCCAGGGGGCAAACACCAATCAGCCCCAGCATTTT
CDR3 protein: CATQGANTNQPQHF
clone size: few
D gene: TRBD1
V gene: TRBV15
J gene: TRBJ1-5

CDR3 DNA: TGTGCCATCAGACTTGCGGAGAGCTCCTACAATGAGCAGTTCTTC
CDR3 protein: CAIRLAESSYNEQFF
clone size: .
D gene: .
V gene: TRBV10-3
J gene: TRBJ2-1

CDR3 DNA: TGTGCCAGCAGCTTGACAGGGGGTATCTACGAGCAGTACTTC
CDR3 protein: CASSLTGGIYEQYF
clone size: .
D gene: TRBD1
V gene: TRBV11-1
J gene: TRBJ2-7

CDR3 DNA: TGTGCCAGCAGCCTTAGTCCCGAAGGGGATGAGCAGTTCTTC
CDR3 protein: CASSLSPEGDEQFF
clone size: few
D gene: .
V gene: TRBV3-1
J gene: TRBJ2-1

CDR3 DNA: TGTGCCATCAGTGATCGGCAGGATGAAAAACTGTTTTTT
CDR3 protein: CAISDRQDEKLFF
clone size: .
D gene: .
V gene: TRBV10-3
J gene: TRBJ1-4

CDR3 DNA: TGTGCCAGCAGCCAGGGGGCAGGAAACACCATATATTTT
CDR3 protein: CASSQGAGNTIYF
clone size: .
D gene: .
V gene: TRBV3-1
J gene: TRBJ1-3

CDR3 DNA: TGTGCCAGCAGTGTTCCCAGATCAACAATGAACACTGAAGCTTTCTTT
CDR3 protein: CASSVPRSTMNTEAFF
clone size: .
D gene: .
V gene: TRBV28
J gene: TRBJ1-1

CDR3 DNA: TGTGCCAGCAGTTACTCGAGATCGGCAGGGAGTAACTATGGCTACACCTTC
CDR3 protein: CASSYSRSAGSNYGYTF
clone size: .
D gene: .
V gene: TRBV6-5
J gene: TRBJ1-2

CDR3 DNA: TGTGCCACCAGCAGAGATTCGCCTGCAACTAATGAAAAACTGTTTTTT
CDR3 protein: CATSRDSPATNEKLFF
clone size: .
D gene: .
V gene: TRBV15
J gene: TRBJ1-4

CDR3 DNA: TGTGCCAGCAGAACCGGGACAGGGGGAGCTTTTGAGCAGTTCTTC
CDR3 protein: CASRTGTGGAFEQFF
clone size: .
D gene: TRBD1
V gene: TRBV12-3/TRBV12-4
J gene: TRBJ2-1

CDR3 DNA: TGTGCCAGCAGCCCCCCCGCTGGGGGTCGAGATACGCAGTATTTT
CDR3 protein: CASSPPAGGRDTQYF
clone size: .
D gene: .
V gene: TRBV11-3
J gene: TRBJ2-3

CDR3 DNA: TGTGCCACCAGCAGGATGAATCAGCCCCAGCATTTT
CDR3 protein: CATSRMNQPQHF
clone size: .
D gene: .
V gene: TRBV15
J gene: TRBJ1-5

CDR3 DNA: TGTGCCAGCAGACCCTCCCCTAGCTCCTACAATGAGCAGTTCTTC
CDR3 protein: CASRPSPSSYNEQFF
clone size: .
D gene: .
V gene: TRBV11-2
J gene: TRBJ2-1

CDR3 DNA: TGCAGTGCTAGAACGGGACAGGGAGGAACTACAATGAACACTGAAGCTTTCTTT
CDR3 protein: CSARTGQGGTTMNTEAFF
clone size: once
D gene: TRBD1
V gene: TRBV20-1
J gene: TRBJ1-1

CDR3 DNA: TGTGCCAGCAGCTCTCCAGCGGGGGGACTTAATGAGCAGTTCTTC
CDR3 protein: CASSSPAGGLNEQFF
clone size: .
D gene: TRBD2
V gene: TRBV11-1
J gene: TRBJ2-1

CDR3 DNA: TGTGCCAGCAGTGACTTAGCGGGAGGCTACAATGAGCAGTTCTTC
CDR3 protein: CASSDLAGGYNEQFF
clone size: .
D gene: TRBD2
V gene: TRBV6-4
J gene: TRBJ2-1

CDR3 DNA: TGTGCCAGCAGCTATACAGGCTACAATGAGCAGTTCTTC
CDR3 protein: CASSYTGYNEQFF
clone size: .
D gene: .
V gene: TRBV11-1
J gene: TRBJ2-1

CDR3 DNA: TGTGCCAGCAGCGTTACTAGCGGGGGGGCCGCAGATACGCAGTATTTT
CDR3 protein: CASSVTSGGAADTQYF
clone size: .
D gene: TRBD2
V gene: TRBV4-2
J gene: TRBJ2-3

CDR3 DNA: TGTGCCATCAGTAACCTGAACACTGAAGCTTTCTTT
CDR3 protein: CAISNLNTEAFF
clone size: .
D gene: .
V gene: TRBV10-3
J gene: TRBJ1-1

CDR3 DNA: TGTGCCATCACCGACAGGGGTGGAGAAGCTTTCTTT
CDR3 protein: CAITDRGGEAFF
clone size: .
D gene: TRBD1
V gene: TRBV10-3
J gene: TRBJ1-1

CDR3 DNA: TGCGCCAGCAGTGAGTTTGAGACAAATGAGCAGTTCTTC
CDR3 protein: CASSEFETNEQFF
clone size: .
D gene: .
V gene: TRBV10-1
J gene: TRBJ2-1

CDR3 DNA: TGTGCCAGCTCACCTCCGTCCCAGGGGGCGCCCACTGAAGCTTTCTTT
CDR3 protein: CASSPPSQGAPTEAFF
clone size: .
D gene: TRBD1
V gene: TRBV18
J gene: TRBJ1-1

CDR3 DNA: TGTGCCACCAGCGACTCTGGGGAGGTCTATGGCTACACCTTC
CDR3 protein: CATSDSGEVYGYTF
clone size: .
D gene: .
V gene: TRBV15
J gene: TRBJ1-2

CDR3 DNA: TGTGCCAGCAGCGTCGGGAGTGCTTATGGCTACACCTTC
CDR3 protein: CASSVGSAYGYTF
clone size: .
D gene: .
V gene: TRBV3-1
J gene: TRBJ1-2

CDR3 DNA: TGTGCCAGCAGTGACTCGGAGGTCCCCGGGGAGCTGTTTTTT
CDR3 protein: CASSDSEVPGELFF
clone size: .
D gene: .
V gene: TRBV6-4
J gene: TRBJ2-2

CDR3 DNA: TGCGCCAGCAGCCCCCCAGGGGGCGGGAGTGAGACCCAGTACTTC
CDR3 protein: CASSPPGGGSETQYF
clone size: .
D gene: .
V gene: TRBV4-1
J gene: TRBJ2-5

CDR3 DNA: TGTGCCAGCAGCTTACGAAAAACAGGGGTTGGGACAGATACGCAGTATTTT
CDR3 protein: CASSLRKTGVGTDTQYF
clone size: .
D gene: TRBD1
V gene: TRBV11-3
J gene: TRBJ2-3

CDR3 DNA: TGTGCCAGCAGCTCAAAGTCCCTCCTGGACAGGGGAAGCTCCTACGAGCAGTACTTC
CDR3 protein: CASSSKSLLDRGSSYEQYF
clone size: .
D gene: TRBD1
V gene: TRBV12-3/TRBV12-4
J gene: TRBJ2-7

CDR3 DNA: TGTGCCAGCAGCTCCAGACAGGGCCTAAGCTATGGCTACACCTTC
CDR3 protein: CASSSRQGLSYGYTF
clone size: once
D gene: TRBD1
V gene: TRBV5-4
J gene: TRBJ1-2

CDR3 DNA: TGTGCCATCAGTGACCTGGCCCGGGGGCTGAACACTGAAGCTTTCTTT
CDR3 protein: CAISDLARGLNTEAFF
clone size: few
D gene: .
V gene: TRBV10-3
J gene: TRBJ1-1

CDR3 DNA: TGTGCCAGCAGCTCTAATACGGTTACCGGGGAGCTGTTTTTT
CDR3 protein: CASSSNTVTGELFF
clone size: .
D gene: .
V gene: TRBV7-3
J gene: TRBJ2-2

CDR3 DNA: TGTGCCAGCAGCAGCCCTAGCGGGGGGAAGAGGAATGAGCAGTTCTTC
CDR3 protein: CASSSPSGGKRNEQFF
clone size: .
D gene: TRBD2
V gene: TRBV6-1
J gene: TRBJ2-1

CDR3 DNA: TGTGCCAGCAGCTTAGGGCGTCTAGCCACGAGAGATTTCACCGGGGAGCTGTTTTTT
CDR3 protein: CASSLGRLATRDFTGELFF
clone size: .
D gene: .
V gene: TRBV7-6
J gene: TRBJ2-2

CDR3 DNA: TGTGCCACCAGCAGAGGTGACAGGGAGACTGAAGCTTTCTTT
CDR3 protein: CATSRGDRETEAFF
clone size: .
D gene: TRBD1
V gene: TRBV15
J gene: TRBJ1-1

CDR3 DNA: TGTGCCACCAGCAGAGATAAAGGACTAGCGGGCCTCGACACAGATACGCAGTATTTT
CDR3 protein: CATSRDKGLAGLDTDTQYF
clone size: .
D gene: TRBD2
V gene: TRBV15
J gene: TRBJ2-3

CDR3 DNA: TGTGCCAGCCGGAGGGGTGGGGGGAGCTCCTACAATGAGCAGTTCTTC
CDR3 protein: CASRRGGGSSYNEQFF
clone size: few
D gene: .
V gene: TRBV11-3
J gene: TRBJ2-1

CDR3 DNA: TGCGCCAGCAGGTCGGACGGTCACACAGATACGCAGTATTTT
CDR3 protein: CASRSDGHTDTQYF
clone size: .
D gene: .
V gene: TRBV10-1
J gene: TRBJ2-3

CDR3 DNA: TGTGCCATCAGAAACACAGGGGGCGACACCGGGGAGCTGTTTTTT
CDR3 protein: CAIRNTGGDTGELFF
clone size: .
D gene: TRBD1
V gene: TRBV10-3
J gene: TRBJ2-2

CDR3 DNA: TGTGCCGTACGGCGGGGGAGGTTGTTTCCCCTCCACTTT
CDR3 protein: CAVRRGRLFPLHF
clone size: .
D gene: .
V gene: TRBV10-3
J gene: TRBJ1-6